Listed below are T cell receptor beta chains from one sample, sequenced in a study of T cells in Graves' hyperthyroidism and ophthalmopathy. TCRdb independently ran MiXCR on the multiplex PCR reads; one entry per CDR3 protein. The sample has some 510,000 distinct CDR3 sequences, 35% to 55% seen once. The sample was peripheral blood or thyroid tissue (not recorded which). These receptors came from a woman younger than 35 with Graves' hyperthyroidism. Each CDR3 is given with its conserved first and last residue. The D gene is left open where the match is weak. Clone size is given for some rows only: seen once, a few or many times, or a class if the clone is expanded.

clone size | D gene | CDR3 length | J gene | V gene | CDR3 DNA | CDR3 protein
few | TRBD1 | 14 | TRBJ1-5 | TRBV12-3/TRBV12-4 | TGTGCCAGCATCAGACAGGGCTCAAGCCAGCCCCAGCATTTT | CASIRQGSSQPQHF
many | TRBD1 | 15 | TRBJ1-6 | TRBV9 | TGTGCCAGCAGCCCCCACGAACAGGGGATTTCACCCCTCCACTTT | CASSPHEQGISPLHF
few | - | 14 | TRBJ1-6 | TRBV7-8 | TGTGCCAGCAGCTTGGCTCAGGGTAGCTCACCCCTCCACTTT | CASSLAQGSSPLHF
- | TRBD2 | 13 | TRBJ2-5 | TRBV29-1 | TGCAGCGTTGGCGCGGGAGCTTTAGAGACCCAGTACTTC | CSVGAGALETQYF
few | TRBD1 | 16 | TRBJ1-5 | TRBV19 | TGTGCCAGTAGTATATTCAGGGGGTCTAGCAATCAGCCCCAGCATTTT | CASSIFRGSSNQPQHF
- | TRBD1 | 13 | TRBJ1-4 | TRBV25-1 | TGTGCCAGCACCGGACAGGGCAGTGAAAAACTGTTTTTT | CASTGQGSEKLFF
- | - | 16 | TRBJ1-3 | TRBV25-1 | TGTGCCAGCAGCGTCCTAGTCCTTAGCTCTGGAAACACCATATATTTT | CASSVLVLSSGNTIYF
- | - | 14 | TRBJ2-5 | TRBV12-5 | TGTGCTAGTGGTAGCGGACCATCCCAAGAGACCCAGTACTTC | CASGSGPSQETQYF
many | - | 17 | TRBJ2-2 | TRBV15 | TGTGCCACCAGCAGAGATTGGGCCTCCGTGAACACCGGGGAGCTGTTTTTT | CATSRDWASVNTGELFF
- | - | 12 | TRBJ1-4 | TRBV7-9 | TGTGCCAGCAGCTTGGAGGGAGTTAAACTGTTTTTT | CASSLEGVKLFF
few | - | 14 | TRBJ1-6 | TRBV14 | TGTGCCAGCAGCCAAAGGATAGCGAGTTCACCCCTCCACTTT | CASSQRIASSPLHF
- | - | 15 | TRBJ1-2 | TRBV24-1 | TGTGCCGCCAGTGATTCGACAGGCGAAAACTATGGCTACACCTTC | CAASDSTGENYGYTF
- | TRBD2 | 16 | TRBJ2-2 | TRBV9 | TGTGCCAGCAGTGACGGGGGACTAGCGGGAGCCGGGGAGCTGTTTTTT | CASSDGGLAGAGELFF
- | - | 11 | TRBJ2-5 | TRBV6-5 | TGTGCCAGCAGTGGCAGGGGAGCCCAGTACTTC | CASSGRGAQYF
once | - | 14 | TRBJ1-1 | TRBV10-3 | TGTGCCACCAGCAGCTTGGGAGGGGACACTGAAGCTTTCTTT | CATSSLGGDTEAFF
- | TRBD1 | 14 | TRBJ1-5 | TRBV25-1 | TGTGCTAGACCGGACAGGGCGGGGAATCAGCCCCAGCATTTT | CARPDRAGNQPQHF
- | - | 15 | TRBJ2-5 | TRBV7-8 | TGTGCCAGCAGCTTAGGAGGGTTCCCGGGGGAGACCCAGTACTTC | CASSLGGFPGETQYF
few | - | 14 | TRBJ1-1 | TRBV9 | TGTGCCAGCAGCCCCGACGACACGAACACTGAAGCTTTCTTT | CASSPDDTNTEAFF
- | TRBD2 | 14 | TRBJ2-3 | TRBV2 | TGTGCCAGCAGAGGGACTAGCGGGAGTGATACGCAGTATTTT | CASRGTSGSDTQYF
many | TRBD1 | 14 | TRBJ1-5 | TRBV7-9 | TGTGCCAGCAGCTTGGGAACAGGGGTTCAGCCCCAGCATTTT | CASSLGTGVQPQHF
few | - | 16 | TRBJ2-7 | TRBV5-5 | TGTGCCAGCAGCCAAGAGGGCGCCGGGAACTCCTACGAGCAGTACTTC | CASSQEGAGNSYEQYF
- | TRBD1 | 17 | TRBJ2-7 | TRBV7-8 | TGTGCCAGCAGCTCGTTCCCATCCGGGACAGAAGGCTACGAGCAGTACTTC | CASSSFPSGTEGYEQYF
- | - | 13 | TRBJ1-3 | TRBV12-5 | TGTGCTAGTGGTTTAAGTCGGTGGAACACCATATATTTT | CASGLSRWNTIYF
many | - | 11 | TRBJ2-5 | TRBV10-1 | TGCGCCAGCAGTGAGTTGGGGACCCAGTACTTC | CASSELGTQYF
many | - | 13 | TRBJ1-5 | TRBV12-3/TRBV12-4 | TGTGCCAGCAGCTATCAGGGTCCCAAGTCCCAGCATTTT | CASSYQGPKSQHF
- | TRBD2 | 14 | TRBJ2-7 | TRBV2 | TGTGCCAGCAGTGCGGAGGGAGTCGGACTAGCGCAGTACTTC | CASSAEGVGLAQYF
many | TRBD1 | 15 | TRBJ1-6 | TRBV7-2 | TGTGCCAGCAGCATGGGACAGCCCTATAATTCACCCCTCCACTTT | CASSMGQPYNSPLHF
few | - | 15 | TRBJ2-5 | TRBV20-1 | TGCAGTGCTGGTGGCTTTTTGGGACCTAAAGAGACCCAGTACTTC | CSAGGFLGPKETQYF
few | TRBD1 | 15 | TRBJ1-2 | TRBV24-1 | TGTGCCACCAGTGGGACAGGGGTCTTCGGTTATGGCTACACCTTC | CATSGTGVFGYGYTF
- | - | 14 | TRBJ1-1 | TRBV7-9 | TGTGCCAGCCTTTTGGGCAGGAGGAACACTGAAGCTTTCTTT | CASLLGRRNTEAFF
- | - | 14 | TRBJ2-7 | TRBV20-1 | TGCAGTGCTAGATGGTCAGAACATCCCTACGAGCAGTACTTC | CSARWSEHPYEQYF
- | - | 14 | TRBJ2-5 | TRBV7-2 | TGTGCCAGCAGTGAAGAGGTTTTCCAAGAGACCCAGTACTTC | CASSEEVFQETQYF
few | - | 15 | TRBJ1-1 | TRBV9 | TGTGCCAGCAGTTTGGTTGTTGGGGGGCGAACTGAAGCTTTCTTT | CASSLVVGGRTEAFF
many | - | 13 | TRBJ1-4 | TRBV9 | TGTGCCAGCAGCGTAGCGGGGGGTGAAAAACTGTTTTTT | CASSVAGGEKLFF
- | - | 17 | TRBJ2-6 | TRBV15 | TGTGCCACCAGCAGAGTTGCGGGCGGGGCTGGGGCCAACGTCCTGACTTTC | CATSRVAGGAGANVLTF
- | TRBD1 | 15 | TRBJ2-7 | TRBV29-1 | TGCAGCGTTGAAATACAGGGACAGACCTCCTACGAGCAGTACTTC | CSVEIQGQTSYEQYF
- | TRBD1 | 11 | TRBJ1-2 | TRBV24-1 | TGTACCAGCAGGGGGCCAGAGGGCTACACCTTC | CTSRGPEGYTF
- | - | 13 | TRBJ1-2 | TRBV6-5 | TGTGCCAGCAGGTCCCCAGTGTACTATGGCTACACCTTC | CASRSPVYYGYTF
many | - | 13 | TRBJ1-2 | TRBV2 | TGTGCCAGCAGTGTATCGGGAGGGTATGGCTACACCTTC | CASSVSGGYGYTF
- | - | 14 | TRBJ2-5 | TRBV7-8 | TGTGCCAGCAGCCACTCGACCTACCGAGAGACCCAGTACTTC | CASSHSTYRETQYF
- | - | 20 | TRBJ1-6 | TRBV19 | TGTGCCAGTAGTATTGAAGGCAGTTGGCATCTAAGCTCCTATAATTCACCCCTCCACTTT | CASSIEGSWHLSSYNSPLHF
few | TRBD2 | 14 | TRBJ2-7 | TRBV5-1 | TGCGCCAGCAGCTTCACTAGCGGTAACTACGAGCAGTACTTC | CASSFTSGNYEQYF
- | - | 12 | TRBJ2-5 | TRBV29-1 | TGCAGCCTGGAGGGGCCCAGCGAGACCCAGTACTTC | CSLEGPSETQYF
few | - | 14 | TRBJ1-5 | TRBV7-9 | TGTGCCAGCAGCCCAGGGGATAGCAATCAGCCCCAGCATTTT | CASSPGDSNQPQHF
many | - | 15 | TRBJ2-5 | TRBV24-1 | TGTGCCACCAGTGATTCCCCAGGGCGAAGAGAGACCCAGTACTTC | CATSDSPGRRETQYF
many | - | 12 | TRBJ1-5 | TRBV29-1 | TGCAGCGTTGGGGACCTCAATCAGCCCCAGCATTTT | CSVGDLNQPQHF
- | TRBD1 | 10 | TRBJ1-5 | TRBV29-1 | TGCAGCGTGCGACAGGGTGGCCAGCATTTT | CSVRQGGQHF
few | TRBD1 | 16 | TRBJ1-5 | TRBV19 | TGTGCCAGTAGTATCGGGGTCGGGACAGGGGATCAGCCCCAGCATTTT | CASSIGVGTGDQPQHF
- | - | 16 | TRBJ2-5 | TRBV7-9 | TGCGCCAGCAGCCAAGATAACAGGGTTCGTCGAGAGACCCAGTACTTC | CASSQDNRVRRETQYF
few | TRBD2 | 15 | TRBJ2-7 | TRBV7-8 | TGTGCCAGCAGCCAAGCCCGACTAGCAGCCTACGAGCAGTACTTC | CASSQARLAAYEQYF
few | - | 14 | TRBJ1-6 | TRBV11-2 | TGTGCCAGCTCAGCCACCGGGACGAACTCACCCCTCCACTTT | CASSATGTNSPLHF
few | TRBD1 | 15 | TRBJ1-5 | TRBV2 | TGTGCCAGCACACCGGACAGGGGGCACAATCAGCCCCAGCATTTT | CASTPDRGHNQPQHF
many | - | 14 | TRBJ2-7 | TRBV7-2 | TGTGCCAGCAGCCTCGCCGGGGCCGCCTACGAGCAGTACTTC | CASSLAGAAYEQYF